This T cell receptor beta chain comes out of a study of T cells in narcolepsy. Study-wide context: Healthy controls were enrolled alongside patients with narcolepsy type 1 or type 2. Study-level points and caveats: HCRT-specific and TRIB2-specific autoreactive clonotypes appeared among same-patient CSF and blood CD4+ clonotypes. Healthy controls reportedly lacked the autoreactive clonotypes serially found in patients' blood. Some memory CD4+ repertoires had no autoreactive clone sequences.

Losses at the gene ends were 6 bases for V and 0 bases for J; bases not matched to a gene: 8. The CDR3 is made up of 18 amino acids. Germline V CDR1 and CDR2: LNHDA, SQIVND (reference sequence). This table comes from immunoSEQ multiplex PCR, and its TCRdb copy is limited to in-frame clones, with some not included. The table has fewer than 30,000 clones, approximately 89% seen once. This clone was observed a single time. Its cognate antigen is unknown. The TCR was taken from a human donor with narcolepsy. The rearrangement joins TRBV19 to TRBJ2-3, with TRBD2 matching over 14 bases. Specimen: CD45RA- memory CD4+ T cells from PBMCs. CDR3: CASSGLAGGGLSTDTQYF. The DNA for the CDR3 is TGTGCCAGTAGCGGACTAGCGGGAGGTGGGCTTAGCACAGATACGCAGTATTTT.